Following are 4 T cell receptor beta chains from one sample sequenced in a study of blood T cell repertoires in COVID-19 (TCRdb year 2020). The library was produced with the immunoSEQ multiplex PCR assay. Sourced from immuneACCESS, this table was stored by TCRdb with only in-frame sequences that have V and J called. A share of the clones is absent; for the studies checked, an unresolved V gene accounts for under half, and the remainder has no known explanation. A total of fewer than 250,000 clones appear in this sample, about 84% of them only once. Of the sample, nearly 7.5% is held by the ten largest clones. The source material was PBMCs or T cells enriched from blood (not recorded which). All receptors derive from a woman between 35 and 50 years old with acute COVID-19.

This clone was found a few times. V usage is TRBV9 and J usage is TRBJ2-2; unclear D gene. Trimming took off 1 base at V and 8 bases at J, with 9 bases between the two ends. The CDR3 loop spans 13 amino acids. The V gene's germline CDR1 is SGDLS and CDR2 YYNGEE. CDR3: CASSVTTPGELFF. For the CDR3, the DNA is TGTGCCAGCAGCGTAACTACCCCTGGGGAGCTGTTTTTT.

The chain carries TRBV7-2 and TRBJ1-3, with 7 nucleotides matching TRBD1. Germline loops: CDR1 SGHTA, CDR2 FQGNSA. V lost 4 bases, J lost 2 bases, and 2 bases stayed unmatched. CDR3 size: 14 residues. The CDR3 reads CASSSTGTGNTIYF. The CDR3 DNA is TGTGCCAGCAGCTCGACAGGGACTGGAAACACCATATATTTT. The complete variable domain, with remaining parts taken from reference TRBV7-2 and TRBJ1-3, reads GAGVSQSPSNKVTEKGKDVELRCDPISGHTALYWYRQSLGQGLEFLIYFQGNSAPDKSGLPSDRFSAERTGGSVSTLTIQRTQQEDSAVYLCASSSTGTGNTIYFGEGSWLTVV.

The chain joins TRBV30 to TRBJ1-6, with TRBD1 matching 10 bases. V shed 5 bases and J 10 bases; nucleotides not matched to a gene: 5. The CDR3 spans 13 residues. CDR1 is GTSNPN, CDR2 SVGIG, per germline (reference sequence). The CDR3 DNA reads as TGTGCCTGGGAAGGGACAGGGGTGTCACCCCTCCACTTT. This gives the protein CAWEGTGVSPLHF.

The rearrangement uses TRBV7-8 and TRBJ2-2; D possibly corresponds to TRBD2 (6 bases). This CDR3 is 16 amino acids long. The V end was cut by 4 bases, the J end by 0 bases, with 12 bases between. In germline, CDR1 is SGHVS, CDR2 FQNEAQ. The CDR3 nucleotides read TGTGCCAGCAGCTCCGGTCGACTAGCGAACACCGGGGAGCTGTTTTTT. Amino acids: CASSSGRLANTGELFF.